Listed here are 8 T cell receptor beta chains from one sample, sequenced in a study of blood T cell repertoires in COVID-19. The table came from immunoSEQ multiplex PCR; TCRdb's copy has only in-frame clones and leaves some out. The table lists approximately 38,000 clones, approximately 86% of them singletons. Material: peripheral blood. The source is a human donor in a cohort sampled during active COVID-19.

The chain recombines TRBV4-1 with TRBJ2-1; 10 positions agree with TRBD1. This CDR3 region has 18 residues. V was clipped by 1 base and J by 6 bases; unmatched bases: 12. CDR1 and CDR2 from the germline V gene are MGHRA and YSYEKL. CDR3 sequence: CASSQVRVRDRGLNEQFF. CDR3 in DNA: TGCGCCAGCAGCCAAGTCAGGGTTCGGGACAGGGGCCTCAATGAGCAGTTCTTC.

This clone has just one count. The gene calls are TRBV12-3 or TRBV12-4 and TRBJ2-7; a possible D gene is TRBD2 (7 bases). Deletions cut 6 bases from V and 4 bases from J, with 13 bases between. CDR3 length: 13 amino acids. CDR3 protein: CASSQGTKYEQYF. As DNA, the CDR3 is TGTGCCAGCAGCCAGGGGACTAAATACGAGCAGTACTTC.

The V and J genes are TRBV12-3 or TRBV12-4 and TRBJ2-3; D may be TRBD1 (5 bases). This CDR3 has 11 amino acids. Deletions cut 5 bases from V and 5 bases from J, with 5 bases between. The CDR3: CASSTGDTQYF. CDR3 nucleotides: TGTGCCAGCAGTACAGGAGATACGCAGTATTTT.

This clone was detected only once. This sequence joins TRBV19 and TRBJ1-1; D remains ambiguous. V was pared by 7 bases and J by 2 bases, with 14 bases between. Germline CDR1 is LNHDA and CDR2 is SQIVND (reference sequence). The CDR3 has 14 residues. CDR3 coding DNA: TGTGCCAGTAAGCTCCCGGGGTTTAACACTGAAGCTTTCTTT. Translating gives CASKLPGFNTEAFF.

V and J are TRBV19 and TRBJ1-1; TRBD1 agrees at 10 bases. V shed 2 bases, J shed 5 bases, and the junction held 5 bases outside the gene matches. The germline CDR1 and CDR2 sequences are LNHDA and SQIVND (reference sequence). CDR3 size: 15 residues. Written as DNA, the CDR3 is TGTGCCAGTAGTATATCCGGGACAGGGGTTACTGAAGCTTTCTTT. This translates into CASSISGTGVTEAFF. The variable domain in full, with the rest retrieved from reference TRBV19 and TRBJ1-1, is DGGITQSPKYLFRKEGQNVTLSCEQNLNHDAMYWYRQDPGQGLRLIYYSQIVNDFQKGDIAEGYSVSREKKESFPLTVTSAQKNPTAFYLCASSISGTGVTEAFFGQGTRLTVV.

This chain links TRBV18 with TRBJ2-7; D gene ambiguous. Trimming took off 3 bases at V and 3 bases at J, with 9 bases between the two ends. The CDR3 has 13 amino acids. Per germline, CDR1 KGHSH and CDR2 LQKENI. The CDR3 DNA reads as TGTGCCAGCTCACCCCGCGGTGGCTACGAGCAGTACTTC. Its translation: CASSPRGGYEQYF.

The rearrangement links TRBV7-9 to TRBJ2-7, with D tentatively TRBD1 (6 bases). V lost 5 bases and J 2 bases, leaving 16 bases between the germline ends. The CDR3 is 15 residues long. Germline V gene sequence: CDR1 SEHNR, CDR2 FQNEAQ (reference sequence). CDR3 region: CASSPSGRGAYEQYF. As DNA, the CDR3 is TGTGCCAGCAGCCCTAGTGGCAGGGGTGCCTACGAGCAGTACTTC. Variable domain in full (rest from reference TRBV7-9 and TRBJ2-7): DTGVSQNPRHKITKRGQNVTFRCDPISEHNRLYWYRQTLGQGPEFLTYFQNEAQLEKSRLLSDRFSAERPKGSFSTLEIQRTEQGDSAMYLCASSPSGRGAYEQYFGPGTRLTVT.

This chain joins TRBV27 and TRBJ1-6; D gene uncertain. In germline, CDR1 is MNHEY, CDR2 SMNVEV (reference sequence). Trimming took off 2 bases at V and 7 bases at J, with 9 bases between the two ends. The length of the CDR3 is 14 residues. DNA for the CDR3: TGTGCCAGCAGTTTAGAGGGCCGGAATTCACCCCTCCACTTT. This gives the protein CASSLEGRNSPLHF.